These 5 T cell receptor beta chains came from one sample sequenced in a study of blood T cell repertoires in COVID-19 (dated by TCRdb to about 2020). Libraries came from the immunoSEQ multiplex PCR assay. Not all clones reach the TCRdb copy of this immuneACCESS table, which keeps in-frame sequences only. Checked studies attribute under half of the gap to unresolved V genes and leave the rest unexplained. Across this sample there are around 270,000 clones, with around 89% seen only once. Approximately 4.6% of the sample is in the top ten clones. Sequencing used peripheral blood. The origin of the receptors is a man aged 35 to 55 with acute or convalescent COVID-19.

The chain uses TRBV19 and TRBJ2-1; a possible D gene is TRBD2 (5 bases). CDR3 length: 15 amino acids. Trimming removed 6 bases at V and 0 bases at J, with 12 bases between. Germline V lookup: CDR1 LNHDA, CDR2 SQIVND (reference sequence). Here the CDR3 reads CASSPDGDSYNEQFF. The CDR3 DNA is TGTGCCAGTAGCCCCGACGGGGACTCCTACAATGAGCAGTTCTTC.

The chain couples TRBV5-4 to TRBJ2-7, with TRBD2 matching 9 bases. CDR3 length: 15 residues. J gave up 2 bases and V 2 bases, and 5 bases lay outside the gene matches. Germline V gene sequence: CDR1 SGHNT, CDR2 YYREEE (reference sequence). The CDR3 DNA is TGTGCCAGCAGCTTAGCGGGGGGCTATACCTACGAGCAGTACTTC. Translating gives CASSLAGGYTYEQYF.

The chain has TRBV2 and TRBJ1-5; tentatively, D is TRBD1 (6 bases). The CDR3 spans 14 residues. Germline V gene data show CDR1 as SNHLY and CDR2 as FYNNEI. The germline V and J ends were trimmed by 6 bases and 6 bases, with 15 bases remaining between them. The CDR3 nucleotides are TGTGCCAGCAGGGGGGGGGCCCCCAGTCAGCCCCAGCATTTT. This encodes CASRGGAPSQPQHF.

This clone was counted between two and nine times. The chain couples TRBV10-3 to TRBJ1-2; D is ambiguous. The CDR3 loop spans 11 amino acids. Trimming pared 3 bases from V and 8 bases from J, leaving 7 bases between. Germline V gene sequence: CDR1 ENHRY, CDR2 SYGVKD. Here the CDR3 reads CAISESGGYTF. CDR3 nucleotides: TGTGCCATCAGTGAATCGGGAGGCTACACCTTC.

The chain carries TRBV2 and TRBJ1-1; 8 bases align to TRBD1. Per the germline V gene, CDR1 is SNHLY and CDR2 is FYNNEI. The CDR3 length is 12 residues. V trimming: 8 bases; J trimming: 7 bases; junction bases outside the gene matches: 6. The CDR3 sequence is CASCTGGVEAFF. CDR3 in DNA: TGTGCCAGCTGTACAGGGGGGGTTGAAGCTTTCTTT.